Listed below are T cell receptor beta chains from one sample, sequenced in a study of blood T cell repertoires in COVID-19. The repertoire was sequenced with immunoSEQ multiplex PCR; TCRdb's copy has only in-frame clones and lacks some. The data hold some 320,000 clones, with around 87% observed a single time. The sequenced sample was PBMCs or T cells enriched from blood (not recorded which). These receptor sequences come from a woman in her twenties or thirties who had recovered from COVID-19. CDR3s include the opening cysteine and the closing phenylalanine or tryptophan. A D gene is named only where the DNA matches it firmly. Size tells how often a clone was seen (once, few, many) or the class of an expanded clone, and some rows leave it out.

J,size,D,V,DNA,CDR3
TRBJ1-5,-,-,TRBV6-5,TGTGCCAGCAGTTACATCGCGGCCCGGGATCAGCCCCAGCATTTT,CASSYIAARDQPQHF
TRBJ2-1,-,TRBD2,TRBV5-1,TGCGCCAGCAAGATTCGGGGGGGCGTGGACAATGAGCAGTTCTTC,CASKIRGGVDNEQFF
TRBJ1-5,-,TRBD1,TRBV6-2/TRBV6-3,TGTGCCAGCAGTTACGGAACAGGGGATCAGCCCCAGCATTTT,CASSYGTGDQPQHF
TRBJ2-3,-,-,TRBV5-1,TGCGCCAGCAGCTTGGCGTGGGGGGGCTTCGAGGCTACGCAGTATTTT,CASSLAWGGFEATQYF
TRBJ2-5,once,TRBD1,TRBV2,TGTGCCAGCAGTGAAAGTTCGGACAGGGGCCAAGAGACCCAGTACTTC,CASSESSDRGQETQYF
TRBJ1-4,-,-,TRBV5-1,TGCGCCAGCAGCCCGGCGGTCCAAAGTGCAACTAATGAAAAACTGTTTTTT,CASSPAVQSATNEKLFF
TRBJ2-5,-,-,TRBV5-1,TGCGCCAGCAGCTTGGCCGCGGGTAATCCCCAGTACTTC,CASSLAAGNPQYF
TRBJ1-6,-,-,TRBV7-2,TGTGCCAGCAGCCCAGGGATTAGCTCCTATAATTCACCCCTCCACTTT,CASSPGISSYNSPLHF
TRBJ1-1,-,-,TRBV13,TGTGCCAGCAGCTTAGGGGCGGTGGGGGGGTCGCTTACTGAAGCTTTCTTT,CASSLGAVGGSLTEAFF
TRBJ1-1,-,-,TRBV5-1,TGCGCCAGCAGCCCTTTACAGATCGGAGGCCCGGACACTGAAGCTTTCTTT,CASSPLQIGGPDTEAFF
TRBJ1-4,-,TRBD1,TRBV27,TGTGCCACCAGTTCCCTCTTCGGGACAGCTGCAACTAATGAAAAACTGTTTTTT,CATSSLFGTAATNEKLFF
TRBJ2-6,-,TRBD1,TRBV11-2,TGTGCCAGCAGCTTAGGGTTGAGGGGGCGTTTATCTGGGGCCAACGTCCTGACTTTC,CASSLGLRGRLSGANVLTF
TRBJ2-7,-,-,TRBV6-5,TGTGCCAGCAGTTCTTACTACGAGCAGTACTTC,CASSSYYEQYF
TRBJ2-3,-,TRBD2,TRBV18,TGTGCCAGCTCCGCGGGGGGGTACACAGATACGCAGTATTTT,CASSAGGYTDTQYF
TRBJ2-1,-,TRBD2,TRBV5-1,TGCGCCAGCAGCTTTTTCGGGGGGGTGTACAATGAGCAGTTCTTC,CASSFFGGVYNEQFF
TRBJ1-6,-,-,TRBV9,TGTGCCAGCAGCGCGGCTAGGGGGAGCTCCTATAATTCACCCCTCCACTTT,CASSAARGSSYNSPLHF
TRBJ2-3,once,TRBD2,TRBV2,TGTGCCAGCAGTGAAGGACTAGCGGGGGGGCGGGCAGATACGCAGTATTTT,CASSEGLAGGRADTQYF
TRBJ2-2,-,TRBD2,TRBV7-6,TGTGCCAGCAGCTTGGGAGGGGAGGGTGCCGGGGAGCTGTTTTTT,CASSLGGEGAGELFF
TRBJ2-7,-,TRBD2,TRBV7-3,TGTGCCAGCAGCTTAGACGCGGGGGTGTTCTACGAGCAGTACTTC,CASSLDAGVFYEQYF
TRBJ1-1,-,-,TRBV7-2,TGTGCCAGCAGCTTAGCGACAGGACGAACTGAAGCTTTCTTT,CASSLATGRTEAFF
TRBJ1-4,-,-,TRBV5-1,TGCGCCAGCAGCTTTCAGGGGACCGAAAAACTGTTTTTT,CASSFQGTEKLFF
TRBJ2-7,-,-,TRBV20-1,TGCAGTGCTAGCGACTTCTACGAGCAGTACTTC,CSASDFYEQYF
TRBJ1-1,-,TRBD1,TRBV5-1,TGCGCCAGCAGCTCGCGTGGGGGACAGGGCACTGAAGCTTTCTTT,CASSSRGGQGTEAFF
TRBJ1-6,few,-,TRBV27,TGTGCCAGCAGTCCTAGCTCCGGGACAATCTCTTCACCCCTCCACTTT,CASSPSSGTISSPLHF
TRBJ2-1,-,TRBD2,TRBV10-1,TGCGCCAGCAGTGTGGGTAGCGGGGCAAACAATGAGCAGTTCTTC,CASSVGSGANNEQFF
TRBJ1-1,few,TRBD1,TRBV5-5,TGTGCCAGCAGGACTACAGGGGTAGGTACTGAAGCTTTCTTT,CASRTTGVGTEAFF
TRBJ2-1,-,TRBD1,TRBV19,TGTGCCAGTAGTAAGGGACAGGGTACCTACAATGAGCAGTTCTTC,CASSKGQGTYNEQFF
TRBJ2-1,-,-,TRBV5-4,TGTGCCAGCAGCTTGGGGGGGGGCCCACAGTTCTTC,CASSLGGGPQFF
TRBJ2-2,-,-,TRBV11-2,TGTGCCAGCAGCTCCATACAGGGGAGGGGGGAGCTGTTTTTT,CASSSIQGRGELFF
TRBJ2-1,-,TRBD1,TRBV5-1,TGCGCCAGCAGCTTCCCCCACCGTACAGGGGGCTTCAACAATGAGCAGTTCTTC,CASSFPHRTGGFNNEQFF
TRBJ1-4,-,-,TRBV7-9,TGTGCCAGCAGTACCACCTGGGCCAATGAAAAACTGTTTTTT,CASSTTWANEKLFF
TRBJ2-2,-,-,TRBV28,TGTGCCAGCAGTCCATGGGGACAAGTCACCGGGGAGCTGTTTTTT,CASSPWGQVTGELFF
TRBJ1-1,-,-,TRBV9,TGTGCCAGCAGCGTGACCGGGGAGGTGGCTGAAGCTTTCTTT,CASSVTGEVAEAFF
TRBJ1-2,-,-,TRBV28,TGTGCCAGCAGTTTATACCGAGCTAACTATGGCTACACCTTC,CASSLYRANYGYTF
TRBJ1-2,-,-,TRBV7-2,TGTGCCAGCAGCTTAACATTAGACAGGATCTATGGCTACACCTTC,CASSLTLDRIYGYTF
TRBJ1-1,-,-,TRBV5-4,TGTGCCAGCAAAACCGGGACAATGAACACTGAAGCTTTCTTT,CASKTGTMNTEAFF
TRBJ1-2,-,TRBD1,TRBV15,TGTGCCACCAGCAGAGATCGACAGGGCAGGGGCTACACCTTC,CATSRDRQGRGYTF
TRBJ1-4,once,TRBD1,TRBV28,TGTGCCAGCAGTTTAGGGGACAGGCCGGGCAGTGAAAAACTGTTTTTT,CASSLGDRPGSEKLFF